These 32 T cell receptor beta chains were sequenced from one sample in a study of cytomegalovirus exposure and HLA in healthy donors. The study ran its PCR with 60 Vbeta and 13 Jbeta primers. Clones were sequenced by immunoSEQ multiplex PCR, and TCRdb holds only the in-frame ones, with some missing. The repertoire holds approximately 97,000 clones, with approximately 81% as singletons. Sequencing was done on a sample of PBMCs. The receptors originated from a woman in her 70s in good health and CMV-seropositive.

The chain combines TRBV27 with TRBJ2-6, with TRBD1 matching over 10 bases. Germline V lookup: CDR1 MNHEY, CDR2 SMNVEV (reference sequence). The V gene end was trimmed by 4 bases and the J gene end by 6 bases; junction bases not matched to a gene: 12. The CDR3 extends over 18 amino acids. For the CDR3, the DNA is TGTGCCAGCAGTTCAATCGGGACAGGGGTTAATAAGGCCAACGTCCTGACTTTC. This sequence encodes CASSSIGTGVNKANVLTF.

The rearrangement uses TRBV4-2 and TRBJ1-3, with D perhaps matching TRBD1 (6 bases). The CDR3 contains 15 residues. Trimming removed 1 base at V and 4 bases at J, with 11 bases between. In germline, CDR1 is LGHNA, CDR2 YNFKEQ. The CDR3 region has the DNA TGTGCCAGCAGCCAAGGAGGGGGTTCGGGAAACACCATATATTTT. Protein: CASSQGGGSGNTIYF.

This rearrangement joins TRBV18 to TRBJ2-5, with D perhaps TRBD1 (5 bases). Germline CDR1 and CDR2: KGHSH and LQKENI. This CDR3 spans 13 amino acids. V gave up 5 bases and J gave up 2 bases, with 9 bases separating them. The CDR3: CASSSGQQETQYF. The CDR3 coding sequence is TGTGCCAGCTCATCAGGACAACAAGAGACCCAGTACTTC.

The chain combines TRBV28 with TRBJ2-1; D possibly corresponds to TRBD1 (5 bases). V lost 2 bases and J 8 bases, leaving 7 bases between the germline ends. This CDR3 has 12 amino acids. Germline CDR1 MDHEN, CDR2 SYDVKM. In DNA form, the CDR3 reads TGTGCCAGCAGTTTACAGGGCGATGAGCAGTTCTTC. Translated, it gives CASSLQGDEQFF.

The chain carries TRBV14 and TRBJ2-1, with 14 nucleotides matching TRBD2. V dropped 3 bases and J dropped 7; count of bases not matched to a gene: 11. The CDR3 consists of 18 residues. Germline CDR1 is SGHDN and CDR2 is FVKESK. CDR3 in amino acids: CASSHKTSGRALDNEQFF. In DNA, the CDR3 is TGTGCCAGCAGCCACAAGACTAGCGGGAGGGCCTTAGATAATGAGCAGTTCTTC.

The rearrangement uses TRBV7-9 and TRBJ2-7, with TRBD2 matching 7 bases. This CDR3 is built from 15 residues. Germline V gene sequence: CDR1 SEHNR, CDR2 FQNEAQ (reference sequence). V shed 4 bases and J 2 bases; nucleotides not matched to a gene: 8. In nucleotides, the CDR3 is TGTGCCAGCAGCTCCCCCGGGACTATGCCCTACGAGCAGTACTTC. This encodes CASSSPGTMPYEQYF.

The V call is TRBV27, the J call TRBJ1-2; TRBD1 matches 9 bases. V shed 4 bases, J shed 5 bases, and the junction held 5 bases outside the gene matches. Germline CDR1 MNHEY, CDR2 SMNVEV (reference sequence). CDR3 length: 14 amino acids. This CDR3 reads CASSSLDRGYGYTF. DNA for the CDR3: TGTGCCAGCAGTTCCCTTGACAGGGGGTATGGCTACACCTTC.

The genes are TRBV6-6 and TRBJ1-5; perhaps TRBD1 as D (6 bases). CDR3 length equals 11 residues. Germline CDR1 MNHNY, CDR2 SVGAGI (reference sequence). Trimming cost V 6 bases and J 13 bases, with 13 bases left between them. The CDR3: CASRRQADQHF. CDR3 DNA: TGTGCCAGCAGGAGACAGGCCGATCAGCATTTT.

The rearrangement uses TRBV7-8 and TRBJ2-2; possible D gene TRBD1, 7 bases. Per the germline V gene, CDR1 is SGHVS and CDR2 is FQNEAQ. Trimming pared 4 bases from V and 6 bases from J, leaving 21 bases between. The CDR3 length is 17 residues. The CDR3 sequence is CASSSVGGGVWAGELFF. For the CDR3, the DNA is TGTGCCAGCAGCTCCGTTGGAGGGGGCGTTTGGGCCGGGGAGCTGTTTTTT.

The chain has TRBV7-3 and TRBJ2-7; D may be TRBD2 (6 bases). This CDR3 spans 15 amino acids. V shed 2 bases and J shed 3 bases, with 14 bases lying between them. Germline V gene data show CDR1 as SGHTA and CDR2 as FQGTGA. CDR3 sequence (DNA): TGTGCCAGCAGCTTAGGCGGAGGGCCGAACTACGAGCAGTACTTC. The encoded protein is CASSLGGGPNYEQYF. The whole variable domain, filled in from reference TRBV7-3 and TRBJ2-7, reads GAGVSQTPSNKVTEKGKYVELRCDPISGHTALYWYRQSLGQGPEFLIYFQGTGAADDSGLPNDRFFAVRPEGSVSTLKIQRTERGDSAVYLCASSLGGGPNYEQYFGPGTRLTVT.

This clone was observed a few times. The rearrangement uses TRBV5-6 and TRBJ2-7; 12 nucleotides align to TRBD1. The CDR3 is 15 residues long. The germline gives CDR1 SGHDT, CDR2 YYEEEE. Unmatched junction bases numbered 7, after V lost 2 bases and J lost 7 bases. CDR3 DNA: TGTGCCAGCAGCTTTCCGGGACAGGGGGCTCGGGAGCAGTACTTC. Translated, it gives CASSFPGQGAREQYF.

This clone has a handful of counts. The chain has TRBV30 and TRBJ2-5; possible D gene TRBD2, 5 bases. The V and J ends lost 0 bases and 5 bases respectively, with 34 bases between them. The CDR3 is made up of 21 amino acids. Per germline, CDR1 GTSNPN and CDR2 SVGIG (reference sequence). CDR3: CAWSVGGYPYSVPKEMETQYF. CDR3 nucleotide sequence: TGTGCCTGGAGTGTAGGCGGGTACCCCTATAGCGTCCCGAAGGAGATGGAGACCCAGTACTTC.

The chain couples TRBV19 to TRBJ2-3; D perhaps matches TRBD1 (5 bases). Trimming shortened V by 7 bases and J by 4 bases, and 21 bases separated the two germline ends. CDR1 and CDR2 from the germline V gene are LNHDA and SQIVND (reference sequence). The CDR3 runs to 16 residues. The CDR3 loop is CASKIQASKGSDTQYF. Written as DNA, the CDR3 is TGTGCCAGTAAAATACAGGCGTCTAAAGGATCAGATACGCAGTATTTT.

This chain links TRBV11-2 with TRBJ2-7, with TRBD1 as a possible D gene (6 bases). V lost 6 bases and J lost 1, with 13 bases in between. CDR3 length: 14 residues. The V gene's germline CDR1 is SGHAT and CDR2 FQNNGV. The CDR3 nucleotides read TGTGCCAGCAGTTCAGACAGGTTGTCCTACGAGCAGTACTTC. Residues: CASSSDRLSYEQYF.

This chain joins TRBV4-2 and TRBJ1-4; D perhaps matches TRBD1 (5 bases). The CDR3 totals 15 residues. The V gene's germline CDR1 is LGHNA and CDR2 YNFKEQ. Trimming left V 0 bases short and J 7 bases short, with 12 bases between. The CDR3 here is CASSQDARVGEKLFF. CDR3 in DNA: TGTGCCAGCAGCCAAGATGCCAGGGTCGGTGAAAAACTGTTTTTT.

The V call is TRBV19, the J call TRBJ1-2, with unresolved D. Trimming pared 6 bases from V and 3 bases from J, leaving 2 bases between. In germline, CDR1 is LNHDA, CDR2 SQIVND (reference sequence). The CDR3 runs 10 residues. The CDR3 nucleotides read TGTGCCAGTAGCGACTATGGCTACACCTTC. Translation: CASSDYGYTF.

The CDR3 reads CASSTSGQTSPLHF. CDR3 coding DNA: TGCGCCAGCAGCACGTCTGGACAAACTTCACCCCTCCACTTT. The gene calls are TRBV5-1 and TRBJ1-6, with D maybe TRBD1 (5 bases). CDR3 size: 14 residues. V lost 4 bases and J 9 bases, leaving 14 bases between the germline ends. Germline V CDR1 and CDR2: SGHRS, YFSETQ.

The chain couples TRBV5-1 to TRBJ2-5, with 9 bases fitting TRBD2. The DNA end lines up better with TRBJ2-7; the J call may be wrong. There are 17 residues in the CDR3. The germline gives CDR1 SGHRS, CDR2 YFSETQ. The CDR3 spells CASSLVLPSGVSYEQYF. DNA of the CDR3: TGCGCCAGCAGCTTGGTCCTCCCTAGCGGGGTCTCCTACGAGCAGTACTTC.

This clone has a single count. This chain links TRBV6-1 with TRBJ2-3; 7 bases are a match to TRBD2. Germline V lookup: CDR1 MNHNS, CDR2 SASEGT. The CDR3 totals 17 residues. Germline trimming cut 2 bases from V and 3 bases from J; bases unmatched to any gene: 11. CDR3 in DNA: TGTGCCAGCAGTGAATCGACTTCTAGCGGTAGGACAGATACGCAGTATTTT. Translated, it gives CASSESTSSGRTDTQYF.

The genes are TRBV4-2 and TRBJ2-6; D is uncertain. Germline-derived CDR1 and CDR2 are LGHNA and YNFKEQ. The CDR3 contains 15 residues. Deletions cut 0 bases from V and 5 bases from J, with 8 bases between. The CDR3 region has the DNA TGTGCCAGCAGCCAAGATCCCCAAAGGGCCAACGTCCTGACTTTC. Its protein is CASSQDPQRANVLTF.

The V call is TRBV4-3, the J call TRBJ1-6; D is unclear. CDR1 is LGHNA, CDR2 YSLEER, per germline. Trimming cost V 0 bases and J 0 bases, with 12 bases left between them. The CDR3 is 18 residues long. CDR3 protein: CASSQDWQESSYNSPLHF. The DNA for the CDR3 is TGCGCCAGCAGCCAAGATTGGCAGGAAAGCTCCTATAATTCACCCCTCCACTTT.

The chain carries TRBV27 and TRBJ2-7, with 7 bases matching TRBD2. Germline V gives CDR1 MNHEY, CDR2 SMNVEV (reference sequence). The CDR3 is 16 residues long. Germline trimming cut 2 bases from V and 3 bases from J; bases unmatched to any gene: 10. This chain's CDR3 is CASSLIAGLGFYEQYF. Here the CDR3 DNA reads TGTGCCAGCAGTTTAATCGCCGGACTAGGGTTCTACGAGCAGTACTTC.

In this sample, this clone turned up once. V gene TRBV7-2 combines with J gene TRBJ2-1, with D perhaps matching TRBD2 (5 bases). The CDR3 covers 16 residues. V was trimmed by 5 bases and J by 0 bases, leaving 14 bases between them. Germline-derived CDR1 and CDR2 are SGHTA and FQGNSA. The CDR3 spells CASSPRGGSSYNEQFF. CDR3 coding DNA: TGTGCCAGCAGCCCCCGGGGTGGCAGCTCCTACAATGAGCAGTTCTTC.

DNA of the CDR3: TGTGCCAGCAGGGAGACGGTGGGTACTGAGCAGTTCTTC. This encodes CASRETVGTEQFF. The chain uses TRBV7-9 and TRBJ2-1, with no clear D. V lost 6 bases and J 9 bases, leaving 15 bases between the germline ends. Germline assignment: CDR1 SEHNR and CDR2 FQNEAQ (reference sequence). The CDR3 totals 13 residues.

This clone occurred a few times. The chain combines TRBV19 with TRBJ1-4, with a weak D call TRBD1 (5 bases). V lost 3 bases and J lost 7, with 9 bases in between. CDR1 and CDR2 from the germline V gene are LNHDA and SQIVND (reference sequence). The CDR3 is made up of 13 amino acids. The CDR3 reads CASSMTVGEKLFF. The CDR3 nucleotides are TGTGCCAGTAGTATGACAGTGGGTGAAAAACTGTTTTTT. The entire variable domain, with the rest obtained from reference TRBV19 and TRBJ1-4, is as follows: DGGITQSPKYLFRKEGQNVTLSCEQNLNHDAMYWYRQDPGQGLRLIYYSQIVNDFQKGDIAEGYSVSREKKESFPLTVTSAQKNPTAFYLCASSMTVGEKLFFGSGTQLSVL.

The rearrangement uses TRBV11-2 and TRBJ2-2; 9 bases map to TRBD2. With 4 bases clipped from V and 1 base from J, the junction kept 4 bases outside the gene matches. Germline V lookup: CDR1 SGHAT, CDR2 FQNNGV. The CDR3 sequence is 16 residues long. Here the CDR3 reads CASSYRLAENTGELFF. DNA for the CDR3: TGTGCCAGCAGCTACCGACTAGCGGAGAACACCGGGGAGCTGTTTTTT.

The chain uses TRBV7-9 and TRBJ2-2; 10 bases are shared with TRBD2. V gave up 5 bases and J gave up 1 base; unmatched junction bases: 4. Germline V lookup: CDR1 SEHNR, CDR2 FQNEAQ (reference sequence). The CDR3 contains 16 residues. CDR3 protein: CASSPSGSRNTGELFF. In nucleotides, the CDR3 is TGTGCCAGCAGCCCTAGCGGGAGTAGGAACACCGGGGAGCTGTTTTTT.

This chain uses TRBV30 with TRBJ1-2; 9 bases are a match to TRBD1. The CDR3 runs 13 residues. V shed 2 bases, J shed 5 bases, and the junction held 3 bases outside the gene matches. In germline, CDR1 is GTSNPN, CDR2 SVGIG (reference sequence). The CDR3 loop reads CAWSMGQGYGYTF. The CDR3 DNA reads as TGTGCCTGGAGTATGGGACAGGGATATGGCTACACCTTC.

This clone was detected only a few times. The CDR3 coding sequence is TGTGCCAGCAGTGTCCCCATGGGAGCTAACTATGGCTACACCTTC. Amino acid sequence: CASSVPMGANYGYTF. This sequence joins TRBV6-1 and TRBJ1-2; D is ambiguous. From germline, CDR1 is MNHNS and CDR2 SASEGT. The CDR3 spans 15 residues. The V and J ends lost 4 bases and 0 bases respectively, with 12 bases between them.

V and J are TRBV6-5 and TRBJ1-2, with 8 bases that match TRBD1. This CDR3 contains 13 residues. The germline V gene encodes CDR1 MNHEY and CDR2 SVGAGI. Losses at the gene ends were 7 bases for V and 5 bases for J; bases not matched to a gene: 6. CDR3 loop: CASTTWTGYGYTF. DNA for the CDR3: TGTGCCAGCACTACCTGGACAGGGTATGGCTACACCTTC.

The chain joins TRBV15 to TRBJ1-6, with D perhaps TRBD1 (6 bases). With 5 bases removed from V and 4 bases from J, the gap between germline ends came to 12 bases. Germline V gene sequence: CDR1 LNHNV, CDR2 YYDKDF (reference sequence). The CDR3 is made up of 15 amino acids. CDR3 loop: CATSSRTAYNSPLHF. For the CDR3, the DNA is TGTGCCACCAGCTCCCGGACAGCTTATAATTCACCCCTCCACTTT.

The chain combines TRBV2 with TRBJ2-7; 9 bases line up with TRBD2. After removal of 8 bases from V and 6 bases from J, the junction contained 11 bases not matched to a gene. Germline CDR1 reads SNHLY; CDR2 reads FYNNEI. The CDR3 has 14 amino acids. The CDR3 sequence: CASGWGGRAGEQYF. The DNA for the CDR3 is TGTGCCAGCGGGTGGGGCGGGAGGGCTGGCGAGCAGTACTTC.